The clone carrying this TCR beta chain was counted between two and nine times. The sample comes from a study of human T cells and chemical hapten exposure. Germline V gene data show CDR1 as MNHNS and CDR2 as SASEGT. V lost 2 bases to trimming and J lost 5 bases; unmatched junction nucleotides: 4. CDR3 length: 14 residues. Time point here: pre-sensitization, week 0. Treatment denoted: therapeutic diphenylcyclopropenone sensitization with weekly scalp DPC. TCRdb reprocessed the RACE reads via MiXCR and lists one record per CDR3 protein. The sample comprises more than 300,000 distinct CDR3 sequences, 4.5% to 5.5% of which are singletons, and approximately 2.4% rests with the top ten.

The sequence came from a woman aged 50 to 60 with alopecia areata. Some clones in this sample may be carry-over from other donors' samples. The sample in question was whole blood, obtained in connection with sensitization to the hapten diphenylcyclopropenone (DPC). This chain joins TRBV6-1 and TRBJ2-7; TRBD1 agrees at 9 bases. CDR3 sequence: CASSEPRTGDEQYF. In DNA form, the CDR3 reads TGTGCCAGCAGTGAACCTAGGACAGGGGACGAGCAGTACTTC.